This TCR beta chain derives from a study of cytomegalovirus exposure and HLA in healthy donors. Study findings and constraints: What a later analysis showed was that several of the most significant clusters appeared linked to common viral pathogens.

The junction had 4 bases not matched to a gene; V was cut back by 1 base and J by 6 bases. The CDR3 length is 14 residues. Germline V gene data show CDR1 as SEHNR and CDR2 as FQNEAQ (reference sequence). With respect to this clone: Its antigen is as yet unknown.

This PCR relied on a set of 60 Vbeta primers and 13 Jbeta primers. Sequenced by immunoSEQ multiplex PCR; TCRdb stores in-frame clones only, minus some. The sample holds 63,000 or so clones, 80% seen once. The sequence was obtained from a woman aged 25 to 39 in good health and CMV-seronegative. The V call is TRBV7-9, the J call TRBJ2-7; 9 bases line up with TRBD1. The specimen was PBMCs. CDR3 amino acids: CASSLGQGEGEQYF. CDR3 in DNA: TGTGCCAGCAGCTTAGGACAGGGGGAAGGCGAGCAGTACTTC.